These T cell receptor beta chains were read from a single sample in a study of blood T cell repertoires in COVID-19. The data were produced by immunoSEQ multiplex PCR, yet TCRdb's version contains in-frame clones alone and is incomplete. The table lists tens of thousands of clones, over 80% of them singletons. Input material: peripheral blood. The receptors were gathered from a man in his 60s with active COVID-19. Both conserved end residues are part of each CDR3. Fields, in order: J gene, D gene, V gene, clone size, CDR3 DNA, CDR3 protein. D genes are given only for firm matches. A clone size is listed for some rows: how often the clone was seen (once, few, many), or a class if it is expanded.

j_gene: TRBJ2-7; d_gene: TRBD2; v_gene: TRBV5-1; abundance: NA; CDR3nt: TGCGCCAGCTCAGCGGGAGGGCTCTACGAGCAGTACTTC; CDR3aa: CASSAGGLYEQYF
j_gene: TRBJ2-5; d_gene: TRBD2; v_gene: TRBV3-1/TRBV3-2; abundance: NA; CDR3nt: TGTGCCAGCAGCCTTCTTGGAACTAGCGGGAGCGGGGAGACCCAGTACTTC; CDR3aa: CASSLLGTSGSGETQYF
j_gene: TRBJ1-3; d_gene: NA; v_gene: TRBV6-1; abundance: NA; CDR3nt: TGTGCCAGCAGTGAGTCTTGGGGACTTAAAATAAACACCATATATTTT; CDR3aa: CASSESWGLKINTIYF
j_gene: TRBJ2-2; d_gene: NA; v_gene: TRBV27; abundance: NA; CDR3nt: TGTGCCAGCAGTCCCTCGAGCGGAGCCACCGGGGAGCTGTTTTTT; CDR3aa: CASSPSSGATGELFF
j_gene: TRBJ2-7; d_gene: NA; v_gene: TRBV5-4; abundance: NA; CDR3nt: TGTGCCAGCAGCCAGATCCCGGGCGAGCAGTACTTC; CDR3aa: CASSQIPGEQYF
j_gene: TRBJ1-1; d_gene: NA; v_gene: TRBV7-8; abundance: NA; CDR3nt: TGTGCCAGCAGCTTAGATGAGAGGATGAACACTGAAGCTTTCTTT; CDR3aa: CASSLDERMNTEAFF
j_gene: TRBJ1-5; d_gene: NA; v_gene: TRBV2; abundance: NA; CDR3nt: TGTGCCAGCAGTGAAGCGCTGGAGGGGAGTCAGCCCCAGCATTTT; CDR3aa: CASSEALEGSQPQHF
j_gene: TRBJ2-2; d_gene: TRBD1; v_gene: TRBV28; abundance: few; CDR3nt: TGTGCCAGCACTGGGACAGGATCCCGGACCGGGGAGCTGTTTTTT; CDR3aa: CASTGTGSRTGELFF
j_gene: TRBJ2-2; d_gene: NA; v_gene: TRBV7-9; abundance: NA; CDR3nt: TGTGCCAGCAGGGGGACAACCGCGAACACCGGGGAGCTGTTTTTT; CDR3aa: CASRGTTANTGELFF
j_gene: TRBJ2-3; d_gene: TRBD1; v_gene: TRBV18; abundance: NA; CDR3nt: TGTGCCAGCTCAACCGCGACAGGGAGCACAGATACGCAGTATTTT; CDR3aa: CASSTATGSTDTQYF
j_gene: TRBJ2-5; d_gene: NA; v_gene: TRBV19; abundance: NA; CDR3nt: TGTGCCAGTAGTATCGGGAATCCGGGGGAGACCCAGTACTTC; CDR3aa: CASSIGNPGETQYF
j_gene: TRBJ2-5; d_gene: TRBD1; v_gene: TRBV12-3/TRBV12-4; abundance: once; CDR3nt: TGTGCCAGCAGTTACAGGGGGGAGACCCAGTACTTC; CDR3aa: CASSYRGETQYF
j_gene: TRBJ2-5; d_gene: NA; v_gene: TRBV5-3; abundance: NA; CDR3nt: TGTGCCAGAAGGCTTCAAGCGCACCAAGAGACCCAGTACTTC; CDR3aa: CARRLQAHQETQYF
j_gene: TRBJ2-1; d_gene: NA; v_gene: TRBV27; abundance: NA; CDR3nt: TGTGCCAGCAGTGTAACCCGACTTAGCTCCTACAATGAGCAGTTCTTC; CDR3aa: CASSVTRLSSYNEQFF
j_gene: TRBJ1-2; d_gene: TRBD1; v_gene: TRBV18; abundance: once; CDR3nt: TGTGCCAGCTCACCAGAATTTTCGACAGGGTCGGACACCTTC; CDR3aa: CASSPEFSTGSDTF
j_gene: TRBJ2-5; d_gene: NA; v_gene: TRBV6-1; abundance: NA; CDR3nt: TGTGCCAGCAGTCCAAAAGAGACCCAGTACTTC; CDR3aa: CASSPKETQYF
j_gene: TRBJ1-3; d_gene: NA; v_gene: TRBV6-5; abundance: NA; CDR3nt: TGTGCCAGCTCCCGACAGGCTCACTCTGGAAACACCATATATTTT; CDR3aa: CASSRQAHSGNTIYF
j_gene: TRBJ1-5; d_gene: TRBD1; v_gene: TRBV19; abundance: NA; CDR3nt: TGTGCCAGTAGCCGGGGGGGACAGGGGGCCGTTCAGCCCCAGCATTTT; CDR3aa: CASSRGGQGAVQPQHF
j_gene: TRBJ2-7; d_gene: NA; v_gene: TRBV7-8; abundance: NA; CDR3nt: TGTGCCAGCAGCTTAGGAGGGATTGGGTACGAGCAGTACTTC; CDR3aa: CASSLGGIGYEQYF
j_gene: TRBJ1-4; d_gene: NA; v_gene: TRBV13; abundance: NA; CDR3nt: TGTGCCAGCAGCGTTTCCAGGCTCACAACTAATGAAAAACTGTTTTTT; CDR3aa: CASSVSRLTTNEKLFF
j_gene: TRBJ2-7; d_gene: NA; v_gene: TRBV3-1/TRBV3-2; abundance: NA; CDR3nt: TGTGCCAGCAGTACAGGGAACTACGAGCAGTACTTC; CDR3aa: CASSTGNYEQYF
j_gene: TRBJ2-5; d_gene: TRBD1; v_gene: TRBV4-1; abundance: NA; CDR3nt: TGCGCCAGCAGCCAAGATGGGACAGGGAAGCAAGAGACCCAGTACTTC; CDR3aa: CASSQDGTGKQETQYF
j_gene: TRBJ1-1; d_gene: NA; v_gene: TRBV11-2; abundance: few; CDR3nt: TGTGCCAGCAGCTTAGGTGGGAGGGTCGCCGCTTTCTTT; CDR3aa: CASSLGGRVAAFF
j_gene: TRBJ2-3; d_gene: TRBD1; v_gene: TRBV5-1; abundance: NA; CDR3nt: TGCGCCAGCAGCTCGGGGACAGGGGATCCTTTAGGGGATACGCAGTATTTT; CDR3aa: CASSSGTGDPLGDTQYF
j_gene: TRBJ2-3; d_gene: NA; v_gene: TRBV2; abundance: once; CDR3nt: TGTGCCAGCAGGTATGGGGGGGCCAGAGATACGCAGTATTTT; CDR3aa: CASRYGGARDTQYF
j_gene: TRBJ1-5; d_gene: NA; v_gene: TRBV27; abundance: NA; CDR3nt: TGTGCCAGCAGTTTAGTAGTGAATCAGCCCCAGCATTTT; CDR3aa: CASSLVVNQPQHF
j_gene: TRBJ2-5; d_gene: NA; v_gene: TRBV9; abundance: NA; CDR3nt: TGTGCCAGCAGCCCCGTGGGGGGAGAGACCCAGTACTTC; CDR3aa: CASSPVGGETQYF
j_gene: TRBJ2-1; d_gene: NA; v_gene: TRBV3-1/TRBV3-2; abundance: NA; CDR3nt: TGTGCCAGCAGCCATGGGCTTAGGAACAATGAGCAGTTCTTC; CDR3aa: CASSHGLRNNEQFF
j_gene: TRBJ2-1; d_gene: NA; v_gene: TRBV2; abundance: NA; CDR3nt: TGTGCCAGCAGCCCCTCGACTAGTTTGAATGAGCAGTTCTTC; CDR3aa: CASSPSTSLNEQFF
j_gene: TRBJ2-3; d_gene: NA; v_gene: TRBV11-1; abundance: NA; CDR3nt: TGTGCCAGCAGCTACACACAGTGGGTTAGCACAGATACGCAGTATTTT; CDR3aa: CASSYTQWVSTDTQYF
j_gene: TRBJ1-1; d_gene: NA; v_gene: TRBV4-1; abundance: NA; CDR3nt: TGCGCCAGCAGCCAAACGGGACAGAACACTGAAGCTTTCTTT; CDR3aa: CASSQTGQNTEAFF
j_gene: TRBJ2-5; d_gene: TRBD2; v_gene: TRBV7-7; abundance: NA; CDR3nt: TGTGCTAGCACCGACCCCTCGGGAGGGATAGAGACCCAGTACTTC; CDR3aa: CASTDPSGGIETQYF
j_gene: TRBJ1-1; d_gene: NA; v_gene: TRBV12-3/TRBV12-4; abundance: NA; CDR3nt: TGTGCCAGCAAGCTAGGGGTAAATGAAGCTTTCTTT; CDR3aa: CASKLGVNEAFF
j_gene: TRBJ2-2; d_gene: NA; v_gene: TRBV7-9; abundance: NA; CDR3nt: TGTGCCAGCAGCTTTAACACAGGAAACACCGGGGAGCTGTTTTTT; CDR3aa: CASSFNTGNTGELFF
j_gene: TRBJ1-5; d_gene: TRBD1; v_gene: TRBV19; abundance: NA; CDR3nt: TGTGCCAGTATGGAAAGGACAGGGGGGTTAAGTCAGCCCCAGCATTTT; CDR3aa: CASMERTGGLSQPQHF
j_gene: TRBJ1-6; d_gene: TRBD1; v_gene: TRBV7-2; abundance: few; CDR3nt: TGTGCCAGCAGCTTTCGGACAGGGGGTGGTTCACCCCTCCACTTT; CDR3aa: CASSFRTGGGSPLHF
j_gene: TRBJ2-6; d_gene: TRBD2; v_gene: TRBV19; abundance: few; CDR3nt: TGTGCCAGTAGTATGGTAGCGGGAGGCCTCTCTGGGGCCAACGTCCTGACTTTC; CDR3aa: CASSMVAGGLSGANVLTF
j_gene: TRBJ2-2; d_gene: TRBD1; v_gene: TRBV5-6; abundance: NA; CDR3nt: TGTGCCAGCAGCGTAGTACAGGGGGCCGATACCGGGGAGCTGTTTTTT; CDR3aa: CASSVVQGADTGELFF
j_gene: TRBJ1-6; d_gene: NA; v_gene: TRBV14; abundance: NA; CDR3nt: TGTGCCAGCAGCCAAGAACTCTATAATTCACCCCTCCACTTT; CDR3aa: CASSQELYNSPLHF
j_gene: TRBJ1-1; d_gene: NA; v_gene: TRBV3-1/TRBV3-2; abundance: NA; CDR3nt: TGTGCCAGCAGCCAAGTTCGCGCGGTGGTGAACACTGAAGCTTTCTTT; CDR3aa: CASSQVRAVVNTEAFF
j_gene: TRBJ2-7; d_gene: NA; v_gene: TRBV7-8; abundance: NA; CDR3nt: TGTGCCAGCAGCTTAGCGGAGGGGTCCGCCTACGAGCAGTACTTC; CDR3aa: CASSLAEGSAYEQYF
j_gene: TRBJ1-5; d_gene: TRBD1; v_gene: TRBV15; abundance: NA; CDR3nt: TGTGCCACCAGCGTAGGGACAGTTAGCAATCAGCCCCAGCATTTT; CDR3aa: CATSVGTVSNQPQHF
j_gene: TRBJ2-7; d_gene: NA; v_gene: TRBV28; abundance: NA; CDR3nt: TGTGCCAGCAGTTCACGTGACAGGTGGTCCTACGAGCAGTACTTC; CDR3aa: CASSSRDRWSYEQYF
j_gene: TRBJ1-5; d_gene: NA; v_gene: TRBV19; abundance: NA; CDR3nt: TGTGCCAGTAGTATTAGGAGACCGAATAGCAATCAGCCCCAGCATTTT; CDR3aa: CASSIRRPNSNQPQHF